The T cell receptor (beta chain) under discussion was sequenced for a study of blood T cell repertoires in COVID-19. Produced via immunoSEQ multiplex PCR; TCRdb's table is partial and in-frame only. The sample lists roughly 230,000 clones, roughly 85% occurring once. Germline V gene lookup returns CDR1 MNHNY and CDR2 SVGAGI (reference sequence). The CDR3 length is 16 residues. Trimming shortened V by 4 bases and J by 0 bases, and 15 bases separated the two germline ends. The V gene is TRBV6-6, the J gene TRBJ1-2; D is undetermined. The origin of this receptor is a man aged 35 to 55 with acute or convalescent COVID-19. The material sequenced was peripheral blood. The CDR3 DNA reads TGTGCCAGCAGTTCCCTCGGGGAGTACTCTAACTATGGCTACACCTTC. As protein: CASSSLGEYSNYGYTF.